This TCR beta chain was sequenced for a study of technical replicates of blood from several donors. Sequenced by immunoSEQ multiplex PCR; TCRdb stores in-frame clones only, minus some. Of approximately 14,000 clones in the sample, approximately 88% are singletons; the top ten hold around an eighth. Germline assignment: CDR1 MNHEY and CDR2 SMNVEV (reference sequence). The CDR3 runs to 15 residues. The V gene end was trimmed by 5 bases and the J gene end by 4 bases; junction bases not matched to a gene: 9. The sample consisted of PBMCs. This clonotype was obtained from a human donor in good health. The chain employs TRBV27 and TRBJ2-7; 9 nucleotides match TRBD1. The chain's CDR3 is CASSDLGQGSYEQYF. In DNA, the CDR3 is TGTGCCAGCAGTGACCTGGGACAGGGTAGTTACGAGCAGTACTTC.